This TCR beta chain was captured by sequencing in a study of shared clonotypes between healthy human individuals. TCRdb's copy holds only in-frame clones and misses some; the assay was immunoSEQ multiplex PCR. The sample gives about a million clones, roughly 72% of which show up once; approximately 1.5% is in the top ten. Study observations and caveats: In the sorted subsets, rarefaction showed sequencing was incomplete despite large depth.

V lost 4 bases, J lost 9 bases, and 12 bases stayed unmatched. Germline values: CDR1 SGHRS, CDR2 YFSETQ. CDR3 size: 17 residues. This clone was counted between two and nine times. Its antigen is still unknown. The genes are TRBV5-1 and TRBJ1-6; 11 bases map to TRBD1. Input material: memory CD4+ T cells sorted from blood. Subset given: CD45RA-negative fraction. This TCR was recovered from a man aged 18 to 29 in good health. CDR3 sequence (DNA): TGCGCCAGCAGCCTGAATCCTCCGGGACAGGGGGGTTCACCCCTCCACTTT. Its protein product is CASSLNPPGQGGSPLHF.